Described below is a single T cell receptor (beta chain) sequence and its context. This record belongs to a study of blood T cell repertoires in COVID-19. Looking at the study overall: Some COVID-19 samples were acute and others convalescent; all came from the United States, Italy and Spain. The analysed material was cDNA or gDNA that came from T cells, B-cell-depleted T cells, or PBMCs.

In the authors' workflow: Estimation of nucleated cell counts relied on the amplification of reference gene primers. TCRdb's table, derived via immunoSEQ multiplex PCR, lists solely in-frame clones and lacks some. V and J calls and clone size are given by that table; D and trimming were obtained from the DNA. This table has around 160,000 clones, over 90% appearing once. The CDR3 consists of 18 residues. Germline loops: CDR1 MNHEY, CDR2 SVGEGT. V trimming: 2 bases; J trimming: 6 bases; junction bases outside the gene matches: 13. While infection was still active, Seattle patients were enrolled and then followed longitudinally.

This clonotype was sampled from a woman aged 60-70 years with COVID-19, enrolled during active disease. V gene TRBV6-2 or TRBV6-3 combines with J gene TRBJ1-6, with TRBD1 identical over 7 bases. Sequencing was done on a sample of peripheral blood. In DNA, the CDR3 is TGTGCCAGCAGTTACGACACTCGCGGGACAGACTTTAATTCACCCCTCCACTTT. This translates into CASSYDTRGTDFNSPLHF.